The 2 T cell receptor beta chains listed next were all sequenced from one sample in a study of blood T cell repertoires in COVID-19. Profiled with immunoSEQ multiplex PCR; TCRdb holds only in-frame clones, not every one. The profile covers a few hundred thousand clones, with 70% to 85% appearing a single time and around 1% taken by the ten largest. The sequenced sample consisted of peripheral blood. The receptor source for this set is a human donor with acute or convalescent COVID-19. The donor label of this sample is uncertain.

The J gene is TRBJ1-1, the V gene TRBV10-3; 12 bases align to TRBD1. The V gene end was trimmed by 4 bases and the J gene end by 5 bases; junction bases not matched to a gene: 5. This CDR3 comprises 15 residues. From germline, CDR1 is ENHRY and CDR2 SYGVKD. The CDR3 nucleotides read TGTGCCATCAGTGGGGGGACAGGGGGCGTTACTGAAGCTTTCTTT. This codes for CAISGGTGGVTEAFF.

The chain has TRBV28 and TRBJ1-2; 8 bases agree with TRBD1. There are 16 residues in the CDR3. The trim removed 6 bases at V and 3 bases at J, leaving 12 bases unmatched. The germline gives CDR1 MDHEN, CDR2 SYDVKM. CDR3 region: CASRASQGAGYYGYTF. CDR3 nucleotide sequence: TGTGCCAGCAGAGCTTCCCAGGGGGCTGGATACTATGGCTACACCTTC.